This T cell receptor (beta chain) was recorded in a study of blood T cell repertoires in COVID-19. Study at large: The United States, Italy and Spain supplied acute and convalescent COVID-19 samples. Sources were T cells, B-cell-depleted T cells, or PBMCs; the material itself was cDNA or gDNA.

Germline values: CDR1 SGHVS, CDR2 FNYEAQ. Trimming left V 5 bases short and J 3 bases short, with 10 bases between. The CDR3 consists of 13 residues. In the original analysis: Amplification with reference gene primers provided the estimates of nucleated cell counts. Profiling relied on immunoSEQ multiplex PCR, and the TCRdb table lists in-frame clones only, not all of them. The V and J calls and clone size were taken over from that table, and D and trimming were inferred from the DNA. The sample includes roughly 140,000 clones, 80% to 90% of them seen just once. The clonotype originates from a woman in her sixties or seventies with active COVID-19. The rearrangement links TRBV7-6 to TRBJ1-2, with a possible D match to TRBD1 (6 bases). The material sequenced was peripheral blood. CDR3: CASSDGQYYGYTF. CDR3 bases: TGTGCCAGCAGCGACGGACAGTACTATGGCTACACCTTC.